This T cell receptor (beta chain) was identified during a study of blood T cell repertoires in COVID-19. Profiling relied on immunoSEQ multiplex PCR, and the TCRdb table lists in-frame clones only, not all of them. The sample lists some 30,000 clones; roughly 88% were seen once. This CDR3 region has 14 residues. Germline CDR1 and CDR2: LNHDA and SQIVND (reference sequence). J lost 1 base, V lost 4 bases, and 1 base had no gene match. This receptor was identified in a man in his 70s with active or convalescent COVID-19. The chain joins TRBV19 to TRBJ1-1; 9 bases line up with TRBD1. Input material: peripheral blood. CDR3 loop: CASSNRGPNTEAFF. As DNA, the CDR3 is TGTGCCAGTAGTAACAGGGGGCCGAACACTGAAGCTTTCTTT.